A selection of T cell receptor beta chains follows, all from one sample in a study of PD-1 blockade in classical Hodgkin lymphoma. Measured with immunoSEQ multiplex PCR; TCRdb has only the in-frame clones, and not every one. This sample has around 40,000 clones; 70% to 80% occur once, and the top ten carry around 9.9%. Sequenced material: peripheral blood mononuclear cells (PBMCs), taken at baseline. The receptors shown here come from a human donor with classical Hodgkin lymphoma. Both conserved end residues are part of each CDR3. The order of the fields is J gene, V gene, CDR3 protein.

TRBJ2-3 TRBV30 CAWSRSPPADTQYF
TRBJ2-7 TRBV5-6 CASSLSTGGSTYEQYF
TRBJ2-1 TRBV2 CASSGTSNSRGEQFF
TRBJ2-3 TRBV28 CASRRQGVTDTQYF
TRBJ2-5 TRBV7-2 CASSPSGLAVRETQYF
TRBJ1-4 TRBV2 CASRRSTGTLSEKLFF
TRBJ2-6 TRBV7-2 CASSPYIGTISSGANVLTF
TRBJ2-7 TRBV5-1 CASSLGTGAHEQYF
TRBJ2-6 TRBV6-1 CASRGQISGANVLTF
TRBJ1-4 TRBV7-6 CASFRGTHHGGNEKLFF